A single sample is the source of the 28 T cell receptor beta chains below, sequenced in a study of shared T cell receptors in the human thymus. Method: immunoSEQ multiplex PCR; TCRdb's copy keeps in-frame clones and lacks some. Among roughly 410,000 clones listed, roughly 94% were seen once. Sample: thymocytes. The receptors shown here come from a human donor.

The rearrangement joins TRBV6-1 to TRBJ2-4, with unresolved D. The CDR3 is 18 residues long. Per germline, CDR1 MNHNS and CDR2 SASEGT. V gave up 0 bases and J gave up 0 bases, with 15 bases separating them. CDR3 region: CASSEAHSRALAKNIQYF. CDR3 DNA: TGTGCCAGCAGTGAAGCTCATTCTCGGGCGTTAGCCAAAAACATTCAGTACTTC.

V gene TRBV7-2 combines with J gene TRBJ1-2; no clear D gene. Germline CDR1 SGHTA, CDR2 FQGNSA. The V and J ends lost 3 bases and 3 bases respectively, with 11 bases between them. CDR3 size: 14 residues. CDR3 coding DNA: TGTGCCAGCAGCTTGCCGAACCCGGACTATGGCTACACCTTC. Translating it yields CASSLPNPDYGYTF.

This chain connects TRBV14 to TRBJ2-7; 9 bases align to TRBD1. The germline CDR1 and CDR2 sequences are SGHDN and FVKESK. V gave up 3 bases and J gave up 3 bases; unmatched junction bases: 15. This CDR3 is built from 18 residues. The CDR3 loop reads CASSHGRRLGQGIYEQYF. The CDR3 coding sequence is TGTGCCAGCAGCCACGGTCGGCGTTTGGGACAGGGCATCTACGAGCAGTACTTC.

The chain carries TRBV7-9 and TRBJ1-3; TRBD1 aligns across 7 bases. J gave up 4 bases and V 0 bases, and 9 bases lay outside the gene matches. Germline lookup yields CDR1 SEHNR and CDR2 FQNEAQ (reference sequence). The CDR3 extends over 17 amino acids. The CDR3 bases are TGTGCCAGCAGCTTAGCGGGGGAACAGGGGCAAGGAAACACCATATATTTT. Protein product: CASSLAGEQGQGNTIYF.

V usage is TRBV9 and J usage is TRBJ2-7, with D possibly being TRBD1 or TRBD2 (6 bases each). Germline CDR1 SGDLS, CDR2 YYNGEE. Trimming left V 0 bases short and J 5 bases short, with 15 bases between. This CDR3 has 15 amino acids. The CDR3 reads CASSVGFRGGDEQYF. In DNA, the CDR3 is TGTGCCAGCAGCGTAGGTTTCAGGGGCGGGGACGAGCAGTACTTC.

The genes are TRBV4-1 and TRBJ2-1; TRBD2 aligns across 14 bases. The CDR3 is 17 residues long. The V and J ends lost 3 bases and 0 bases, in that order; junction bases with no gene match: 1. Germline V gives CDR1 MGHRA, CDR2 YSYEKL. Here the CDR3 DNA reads TGCGCCAGCAGCCATGGGACTAGCGGGAGCTCCTACAATGAGCAGTTCTTC. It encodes CASSHGTSGSSYNEQFF.

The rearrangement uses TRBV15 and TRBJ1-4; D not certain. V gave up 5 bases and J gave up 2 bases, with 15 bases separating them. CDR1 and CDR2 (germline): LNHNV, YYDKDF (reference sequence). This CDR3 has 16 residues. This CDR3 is CATSLLPYHTNEKLFF. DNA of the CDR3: TGTGCCACCAGCCTCCTCCCGTATCATACTAATGAAAAACTGTTTTTT.

CDR3 sequence reads: CATKTWTSGNTDTQYF. Here the CDR3 DNA reads TGTGCCACCAAAACCTGGACTAGCGGAAACACAGATACGCAGTATTTT. The chain employs TRBV2 and TRBJ2-3; 10 bases are shared with TRBD2. V was pared by 10 bases and J by 2 bases, with 12 bases of the junction left unmatched. Germline V gene data show CDR1 as SNHLY and CDR2 as FYNNEI. The CDR3 runs 16 residues.

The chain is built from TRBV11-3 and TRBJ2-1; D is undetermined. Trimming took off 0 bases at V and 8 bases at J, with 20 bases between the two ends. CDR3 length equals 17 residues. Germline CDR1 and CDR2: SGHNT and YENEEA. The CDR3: CASSLDDRSPVGDEQFF. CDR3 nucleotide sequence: TGTGCCAGCAGCTTAGACGACCGCTCCCCGGTAGGTGATGAGCAGTTCTTC.

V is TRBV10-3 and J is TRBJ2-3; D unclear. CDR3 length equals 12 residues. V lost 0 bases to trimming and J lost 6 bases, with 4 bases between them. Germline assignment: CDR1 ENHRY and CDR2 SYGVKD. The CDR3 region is CAISESIDTQYF. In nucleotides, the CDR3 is TGTGCCATCAGTGAGTCGATTGATACGCAGTATTTT.

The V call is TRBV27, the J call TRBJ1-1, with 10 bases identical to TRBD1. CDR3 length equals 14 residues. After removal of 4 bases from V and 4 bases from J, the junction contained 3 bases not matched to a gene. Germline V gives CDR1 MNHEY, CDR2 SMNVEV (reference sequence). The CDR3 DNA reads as TGTGCCAGCAGTTCAAGGACAGGGGGCACTGAAGCTTTCTTT. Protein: CASSSRTGGTEAFF.

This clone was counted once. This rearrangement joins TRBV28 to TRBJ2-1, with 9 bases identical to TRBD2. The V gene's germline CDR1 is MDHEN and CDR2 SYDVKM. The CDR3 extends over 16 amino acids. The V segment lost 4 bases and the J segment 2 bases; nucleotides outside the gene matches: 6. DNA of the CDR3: TGTGCCAGCAGTTCCCCCCTAGCGGGAACCTACAATGAGCAGTTCTTC. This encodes CASSSPLAGTYNEQFF.

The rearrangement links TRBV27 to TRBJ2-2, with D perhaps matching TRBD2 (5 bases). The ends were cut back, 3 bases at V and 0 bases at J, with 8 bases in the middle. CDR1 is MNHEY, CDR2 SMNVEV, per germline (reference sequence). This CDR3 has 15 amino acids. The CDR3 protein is CASSLKRANTGELFF. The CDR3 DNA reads TGTGCCAGCAGTTTGAAGAGGGCGAACACCGGGGAGCTGTTTTTT.

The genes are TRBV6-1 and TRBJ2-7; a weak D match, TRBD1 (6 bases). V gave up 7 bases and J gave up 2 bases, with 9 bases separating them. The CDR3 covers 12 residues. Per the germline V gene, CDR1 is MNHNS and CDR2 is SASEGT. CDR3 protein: CASNRDPYEQYF. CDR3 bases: TGTGCCAGCAACAGGGATCCCTACGAGCAGTACTTC.

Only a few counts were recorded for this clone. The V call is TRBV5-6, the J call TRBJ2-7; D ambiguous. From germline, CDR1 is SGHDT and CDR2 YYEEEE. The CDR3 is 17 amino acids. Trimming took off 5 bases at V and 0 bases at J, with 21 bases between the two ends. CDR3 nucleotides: TGTGCCAGCAGGCGTGAAGGTAGCAGGCACAACTCCTACGAGCAGTACTTC. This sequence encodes CASRREGSRHNSYEQYF.

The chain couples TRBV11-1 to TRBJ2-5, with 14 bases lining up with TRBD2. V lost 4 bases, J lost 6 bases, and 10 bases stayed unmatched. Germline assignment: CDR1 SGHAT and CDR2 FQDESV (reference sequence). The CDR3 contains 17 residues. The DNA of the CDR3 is TGTGCCAGCAGCTCGGGACTAGCGGGAGTTACGGTGAAGACCCAGTACTTC. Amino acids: CASSSGLAGVTVKTQYF.

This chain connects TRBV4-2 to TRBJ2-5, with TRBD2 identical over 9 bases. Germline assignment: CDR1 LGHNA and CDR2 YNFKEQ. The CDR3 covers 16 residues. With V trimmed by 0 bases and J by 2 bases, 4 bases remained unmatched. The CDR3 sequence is CASSQEPSGAQETQYF. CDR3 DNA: TGTGCCAGCAGCCAAGAGCCTAGCGGGGCTCAAGAGACCCAGTACTTC.

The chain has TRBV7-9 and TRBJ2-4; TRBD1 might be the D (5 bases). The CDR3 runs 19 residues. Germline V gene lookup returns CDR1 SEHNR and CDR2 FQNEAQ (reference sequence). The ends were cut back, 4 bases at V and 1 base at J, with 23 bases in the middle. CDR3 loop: CASSSPDRTGFDAKNIQYF. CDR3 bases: TGTGCCAGCAGCTCACCTGACCGAACAGGATTCGATGCCAAAAACATTCAGTACTTC.

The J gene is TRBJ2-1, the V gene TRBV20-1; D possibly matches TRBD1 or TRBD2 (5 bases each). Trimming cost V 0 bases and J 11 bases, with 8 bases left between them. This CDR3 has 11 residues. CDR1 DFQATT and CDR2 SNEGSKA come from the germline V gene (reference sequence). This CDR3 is CSARDEGKQFF. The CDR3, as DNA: TGCAGTGCTAGAGACGAGGGGAAGCAGTTCTTC.

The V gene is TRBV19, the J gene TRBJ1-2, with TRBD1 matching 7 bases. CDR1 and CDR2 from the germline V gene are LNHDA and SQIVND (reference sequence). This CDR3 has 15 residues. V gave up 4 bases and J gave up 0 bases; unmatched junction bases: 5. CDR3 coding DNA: TGTGCCAGTAGTACTACGACAGGGCCTAACTATGGCTACACCTTC. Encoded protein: CASSTTTGPNYGYTF.

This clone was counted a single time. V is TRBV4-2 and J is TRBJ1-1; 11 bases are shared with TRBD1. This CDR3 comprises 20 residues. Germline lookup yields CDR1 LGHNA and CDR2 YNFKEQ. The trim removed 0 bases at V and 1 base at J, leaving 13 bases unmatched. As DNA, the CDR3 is TGTGCCAGCAGCCAAGACGGATGGGATGGACAGGGGGCATGGAACACTGAAGCTTTCTTT. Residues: CASSQDGWDGQGAWNTEAFF.

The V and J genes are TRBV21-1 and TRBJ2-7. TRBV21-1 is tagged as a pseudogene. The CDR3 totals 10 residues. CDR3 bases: TGTGCCAGCCTATTAGGTGAGCAGTACTTC. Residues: CASLLGEQYF.

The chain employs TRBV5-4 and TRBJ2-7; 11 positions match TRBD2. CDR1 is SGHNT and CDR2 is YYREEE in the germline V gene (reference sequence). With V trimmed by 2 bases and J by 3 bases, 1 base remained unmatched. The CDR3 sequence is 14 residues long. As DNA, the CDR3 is TGTGCCAGCAGCTTCCTAGCGGGAGGCTACGAGCAGTACTTC. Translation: CASSFLAGGYEQYF.

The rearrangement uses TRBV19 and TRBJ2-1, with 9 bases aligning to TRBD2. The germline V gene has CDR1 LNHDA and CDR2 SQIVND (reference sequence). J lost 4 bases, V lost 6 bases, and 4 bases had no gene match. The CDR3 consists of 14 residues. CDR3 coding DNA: TGTGCCAGTAGCAGGACTAGCGCTTACAATGAGCAGTTCTTC. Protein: CASSRTSAYNEQFF. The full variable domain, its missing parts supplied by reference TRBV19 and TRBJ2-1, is DGGITQSPKYLFRKEGQNVTLSCEQNLNHDAMYWYRQDPGQGLRLIYYSQIVNDFQKGDIAEGYSVSREKKESFPLTVTSAQKNPTAFYLCASSRTSAYNEQFFGPGTRLTVL.

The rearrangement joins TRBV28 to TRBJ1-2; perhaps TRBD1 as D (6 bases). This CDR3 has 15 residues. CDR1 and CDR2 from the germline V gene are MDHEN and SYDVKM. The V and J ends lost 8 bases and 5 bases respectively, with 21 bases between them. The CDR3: CASRPSQGIRYGYTF. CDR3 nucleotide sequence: TGTGCCAGCCGACCCTCGCAGGGGATACGATATGGCTACACCTTC.

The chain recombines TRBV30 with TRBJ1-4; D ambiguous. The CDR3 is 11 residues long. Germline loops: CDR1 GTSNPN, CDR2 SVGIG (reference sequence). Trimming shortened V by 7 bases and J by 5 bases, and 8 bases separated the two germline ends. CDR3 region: CAFYPNEKLFF. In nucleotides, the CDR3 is TGTGCCTTCTACCCGAATGAAAAACTGTTTTTT. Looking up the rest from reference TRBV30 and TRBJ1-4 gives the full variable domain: SQTIHQWPATLVQPVGSPLSLECTVEGTSNPNLYWYRQAAGRGLQLLFYSVGIGQISSEVPQNLSASRPQDRQFILSSKKLLLSDSGFYLCAFYPNEKLFFGSGTQLSVL.

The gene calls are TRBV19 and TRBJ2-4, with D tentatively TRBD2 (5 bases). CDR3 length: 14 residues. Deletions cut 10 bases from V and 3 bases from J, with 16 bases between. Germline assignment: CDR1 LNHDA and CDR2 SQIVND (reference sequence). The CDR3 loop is CATRGKYHKNIQYF. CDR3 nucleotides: TGTGCCACCCGGGGAAAATATCACAAAAACATTCAGTACTTC. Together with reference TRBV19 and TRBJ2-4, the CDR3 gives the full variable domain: DGGITQSPKYLFRKEGQNVTLSCEQNLNHDAMYWYRQDPGQGLRLIYYSQIVNDFQKGDIAEGYSVSREKKESFPLTVTSAQKNPTAFYLCATRGKYHKNIQYFGAGTRLSVL.

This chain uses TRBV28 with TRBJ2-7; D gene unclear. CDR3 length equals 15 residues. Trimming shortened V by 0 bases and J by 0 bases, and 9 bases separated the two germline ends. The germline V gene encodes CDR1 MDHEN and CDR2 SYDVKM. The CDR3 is CASSLWRISSYEQYF. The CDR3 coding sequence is TGTGCCAGCAGTTTATGGCGGATTAGCTCCTACGAGCAGTACTTC.